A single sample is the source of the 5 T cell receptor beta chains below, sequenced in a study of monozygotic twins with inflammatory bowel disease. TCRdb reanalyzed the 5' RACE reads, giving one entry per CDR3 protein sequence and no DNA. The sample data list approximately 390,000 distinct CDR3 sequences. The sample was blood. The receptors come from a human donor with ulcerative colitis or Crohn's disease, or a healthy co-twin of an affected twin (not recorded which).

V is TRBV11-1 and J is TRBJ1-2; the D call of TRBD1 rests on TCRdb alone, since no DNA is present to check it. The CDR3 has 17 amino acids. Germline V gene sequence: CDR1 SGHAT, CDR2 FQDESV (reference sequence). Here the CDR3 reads CASSLLRQERGVYGYTF.

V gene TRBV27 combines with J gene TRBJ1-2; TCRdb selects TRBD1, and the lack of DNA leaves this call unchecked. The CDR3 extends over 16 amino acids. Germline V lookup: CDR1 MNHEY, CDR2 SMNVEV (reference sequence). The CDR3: CASSSLGGGGPYGYTF.

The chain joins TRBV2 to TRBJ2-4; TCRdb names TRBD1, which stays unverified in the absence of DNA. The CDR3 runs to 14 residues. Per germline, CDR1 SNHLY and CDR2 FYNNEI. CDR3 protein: CATNRGPQRNIQYF.

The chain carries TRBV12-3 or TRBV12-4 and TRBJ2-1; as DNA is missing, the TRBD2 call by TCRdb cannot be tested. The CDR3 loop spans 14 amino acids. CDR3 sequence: CASTRTSGYNEQFF.

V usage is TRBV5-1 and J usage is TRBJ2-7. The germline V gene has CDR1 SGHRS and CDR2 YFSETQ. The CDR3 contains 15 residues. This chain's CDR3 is CASSRDRAATYEQYF.